The 15 T cell receptor beta chains in this list originate from one sample, sequenced in a study of blood T cell repertoires in COVID-19. Measured with immunoSEQ multiplex PCR; TCRdb has only the in-frame clones, and not every one. The sample records 120,000 to 150,000 clones, roughly 80% being singletons. Sequenced: peripheral blood. These receptors came from a human donor in a cohort sampled during active COVID-19.

This clone came up once. This rearrangement joins TRBV6-5 to TRBJ2-1; 7 bases are shared with TRBD1. The germline V gene has CDR1 MNHEY and CDR2 SVGAGI. CDR3 length: 13 amino acids. V lost 8 bases, J lost 4 bases, and 5 bases stayed unmatched. CDR3: CASGRGSYNEQFF. Here the CDR3 DNA reads TGTGCCAGCGGCAGGGGGTCTTACAATGAGCAGTTCTTC.

The chain employs TRBV2 and TRBJ1-6, with 7 positions matching TRBD1. Germline V gives CDR1 SNHLY, CDR2 FYNNEI. The V and J ends lost 11 bases and 8 bases, in that order; junction bases with no gene match: 12. This CDR3 is built from 14 residues. CDR3 region: CAGSRQGIDSPLHF. In DNA, the CDR3 is TGTGCCGGATCCCGACAGGGAATTGATTCACCCCTCCACTTT.

This clone has a single count. V usage is TRBV4-1 and J usage is TRBJ2-1, with 8 bases lining up with TRBD1. The ends lost 5 bases at V and 4 bases at J; junction bases unmatched: 7. CDR3 size: 15 residues. CDR1 is MGHRA, CDR2 YSYEKL, per germline. CDR3: CASSIGTGSYNEQFF. DNA for the CDR3: TGCGCCAGCAGCATCGGGACAGGTAGTTACAATGAGCAGTTCTTC.

The V call is TRBV6-5, the J call TRBJ2-2; D is possibly TRBD2 (5 bases). CDR3 length: 12 amino acids. V lost 10 bases and J lost 5, with 11 bases in between. The germline V gene has CDR1 MNHEY and CDR2 SVGAGI. The CDR3 nucleotides read TGTGCCACACTAGTATGGACCGGGGAGCTGTTTTTT. Translating it yields CATLVWTGELFF.

This clone was seen only a few times. The chain combines TRBV4-3 with TRBJ1-5; 9 bases agree with TRBD1. Germline V CDR1 and CDR2: LGHNA, YSLEER. The CDR3 has 21 residues. V lost 8 bases and J lost 2; bases outside the gene matches: 25. CDR3 nucleotides: TGCGCCAGCTCCCCCAACCGCCCCCCCCCTGACAGGGGGGCGCGCAATCAGCCCCAGCATTTT. Translated, it gives CASSPNRPPPDRGARNQPQHF.

Only a few counts were recorded for this clone. J is TRBJ2-3 and V is TRBV30; 12 nucleotides agree with TRBD2. This CDR3 spans 16 amino acids. V gave up 3 bases and J gave up 1 base; unmatched junction bases: 5. The germline gives CDR1 GTSNPN, CDR2 SVGIG (reference sequence). The CDR3 region is CAWSLWTSGGTDTQYF. CDR3 in DNA: TGTGCCTGGAGCCTTTGGACTAGCGGGGGCACAGATACGCAGTATTTT.

V gene TRBV1 combines with J gene TRBJ2-5; the table's TRBD2 call for D was not verified on the DNA. TRBV1 is recorded as a pseudogene. The CDR3 totals 18 residues. The CDR3 sequence: CTSSWTSGGALNQETQYF. In nucleotides, the CDR3 is TGCACCAGCAGCTGGACTAGCGGGGGGGCTCTTAACCAAGAGACCCAGTACTTC.

The chain recombines TRBV9 with TRBJ2-3, with TRBD2 identical over 8 bases. Germline V lookup: CDR1 SGDLS, CDR2 YYNGEE. This CDR3 contains 16 residues. Trimming cost V 2 bases and J 4 bases; bases outside gene matches: 9. For the CDR3, the DNA is TGTGCCAGCAGCGTCGGGGGGGCCCCCGGTTCAGATACGCAGTATTTT. Encoded protein: CASSVGGAPGSDTQYF.

V and J are TRBV15 and TRBJ2-2; D is perhaps TRBD1 (5 bases). CDR1 and CDR2 from the germline V gene are LNHNV and YYDKDF (reference sequence). Deletions cut 8 bases from V and 5 bases from J, with 9 bases between. The CDR3 is made up of 12 amino acids. The DNA for the CDR3 is TGTGCCACCGGACACGGGACCGGGGAGCTGTTTTTT. This codes for CATGHGTGELFF.

The rearrangement uses TRBV10-3 and TRBJ1-5; D not resolved. Germline V gives CDR1 ENHRY, CDR2 SYGVKD. The germline V and J ends were trimmed by 2 bases and 7 bases, with 12 bases remaining between them. The CDR3 loop spans 14 amino acids. In DNA form, the CDR3 reads TGTGCCATCAGTGAGGCGGGAATGGACCAGCCCCAGCATTTT. Residues: CAISEAGMDQPQHF.

V and J are TRBV9 and TRBJ2-5; weak D call: TRBD1 (5 bases). V lost 2 bases and J lost 2, with 10 bases in between. The CDR3 is 14 amino acids. Germline values: CDR1 SGDLS, CDR2 YYNGEE. The CDR3 nucleotides read TGTGCCAGCAGCGTTCGACAGTCACAAGAGACCCAGTACTTC. This gives the protein CASSVRQSQETQYF.

The chain employs TRBV29-1 and TRBJ1-2; the match to TRBD1 covers 10 bases. Germline assignment: CDR1 SQVTM and CDR2 ANQGSEA. V lost 6 bases to trimming and J lost 7 bases; unmatched junction nucleotides: 5. The CDR3 has 12 amino acids. The CDR3 DNA is TGCAGCGTCGGACAGGGGGAGTTTGGCTACACCTTC. Its protein product is CSVGQGEFGYTF.

Of note for this clone: In the same sample, other DNA sequences code for this CDR3. This chain links TRBV5-4 with TRBJ2-2, with a possible D match to TRBD1 (6 bases). V was trimmed by 2 bases and J by 0 bases, leaving 8 bases between them. Germline CDR1 and CDR2: SGHNT and YYREEE (reference sequence). The CDR3 runs to 15 residues. The CDR3 DNA reads TGTGCCAGCAGCTTAAGGGGGACGAACACCGGGGAGCTGTTTTTT. This translates into CASSLRGTNTGELFF.

The V gene is TRBV7-2, the J gene TRBJ1-2; 7 bases agree with TRBD1. This CDR3 region has 14 residues. The V and J ends lost 5 bases and 4 bases, in that order; junction bases with no gene match: 7. Germline values: CDR1 SGHTA, CDR2 FQGNSA. CDR3 in DNA: TGTGCCAGCAGCCAGTCTCAGGGGGGCTATGGCTACACCTTC. Encoded protein: CASSQSQGGYGYTF.

V is TRBV5-6 and J is TRBJ2-2; TRBD2 aligns across 11 bases. Trimming took 1 base from V and 7 from J; bases not matched to a gene: 3. The CDR3 has 15 amino acids. Germline V CDR1 and CDR2: SGHDT, YYEEEE. The CDR3 loop reads CASSLTSGGIGELFF. CDR3 bases: TGTGCCAGCAGCTTGACTAGCGGGGGAATCGGGGAGCTGTTTTTT.